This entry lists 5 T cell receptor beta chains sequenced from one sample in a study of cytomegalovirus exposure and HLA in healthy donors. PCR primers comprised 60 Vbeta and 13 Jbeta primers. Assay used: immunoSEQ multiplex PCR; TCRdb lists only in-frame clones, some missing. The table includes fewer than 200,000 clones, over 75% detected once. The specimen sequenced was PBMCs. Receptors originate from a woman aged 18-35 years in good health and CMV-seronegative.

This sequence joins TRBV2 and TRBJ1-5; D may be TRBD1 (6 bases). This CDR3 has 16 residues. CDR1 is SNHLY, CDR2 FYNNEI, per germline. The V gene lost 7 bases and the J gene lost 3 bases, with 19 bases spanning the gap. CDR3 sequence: CASTSGLQGTNQPQHF. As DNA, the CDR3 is TGTGCCAGCACCAGTGGGCTACAGGGTACCAATCAGCCCCAGCATTTT.

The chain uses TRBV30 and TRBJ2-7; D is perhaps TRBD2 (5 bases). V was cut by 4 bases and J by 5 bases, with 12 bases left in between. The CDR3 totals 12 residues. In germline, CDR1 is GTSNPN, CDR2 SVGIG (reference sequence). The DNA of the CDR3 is TGTGCCTGGATTCTGACCGGGAACGAGCAGTACTTC. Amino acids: CAWILTGNEQYF. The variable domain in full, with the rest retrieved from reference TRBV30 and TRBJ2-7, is SQTIHQWPATLVQPVGSPLSLECTVEGTSNPNLYWYRQAAGRGLQLLFYSVGIGQISSEVPQNLSASRPQDRQFILSSKKLLLSDSGFYLCAWILTGNEQYFGPGTRLTVT.

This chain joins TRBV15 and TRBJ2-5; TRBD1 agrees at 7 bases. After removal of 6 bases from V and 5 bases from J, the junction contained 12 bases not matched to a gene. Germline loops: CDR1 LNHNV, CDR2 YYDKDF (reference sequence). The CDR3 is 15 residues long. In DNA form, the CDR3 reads TGTGCCACCAGGACAGGGAAAGAGGTGACGGAGACCCAGTACTTC. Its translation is CATRTGKEVTETQYF.

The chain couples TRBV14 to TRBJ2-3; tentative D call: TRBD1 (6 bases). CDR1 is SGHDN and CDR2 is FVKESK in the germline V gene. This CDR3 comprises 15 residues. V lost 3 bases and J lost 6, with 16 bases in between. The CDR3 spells CASSHTGIWADTQYF. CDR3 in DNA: TGTGCCAGCAGCCATACAGGGATTTGGGCCGATACGCAGTATTTT. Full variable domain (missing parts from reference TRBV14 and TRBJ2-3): EAGVTQFPSHSVIEKGQTVTLRCDPISGHDNLYWYRRVMGKEIKFLLHFVKESKQDESGMPNNRFLAERTGGTYSTLKVQPAELEDSGVYFCASSHTGIWADTQYFGPGTRLTVL.

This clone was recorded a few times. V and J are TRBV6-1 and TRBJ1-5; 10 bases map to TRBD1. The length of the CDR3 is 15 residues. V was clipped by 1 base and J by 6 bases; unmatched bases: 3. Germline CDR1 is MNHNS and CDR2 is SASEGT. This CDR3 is CASSEGTGGTQPQHF. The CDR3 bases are TGTGCCAGCAGTGAAGGGACAGGGGGTACTCAGCCCCAGCATTTT.